These 10 T cell receptor beta chains originate from one sample sequenced in a study of blood T cells in healthy people across ages. Combining a sample-barcoded 5' primer with a J-beta primer mix, a second PCR ran for roughly 7 to 12 cycles. TCRdb called the 5' RACE reads again in MiXCR, with one record for every CDR3 protein. The table has about 1.4 million distinct CDR3 sequences, roughly 64% seen once. Sequencing was done on a sample of blood. These receptors originate from a man aged 18 to 29 in good health.

The chain has TRBV29-1 and TRBJ1-4; D remains unclear. Germline V CDR1 and CDR2: SQVTM, ANQGSEA. The CDR3 has 12 residues. V lost 7 bases and J lost 7, with 13 bases in between. The CDR3 DNA follows: TGCAGCGGGCGGGGAGTTGGTGAAAAACTGTTTTTT. Translation gives CSGRGVGEKLFF.

There are a few counts of this clonotype. This sequence joins TRBV6-5 and TRBJ2-5, with a tentative D call TRBD2 (6 bases). The CDR3 loop spans 14 amino acids. Between the trimmed V and J ends, which lost 7 bases and 1 base, there was a span of 13 bases. In germline, CDR1 is MNHEY, CDR2 SVGAGI. The CDR3 DNA reads TGTGCCAGCAAGGAGCGGGTGGGCCAAGAGACCCAGTACTTC. Translating gives CASKERVGQETQYF.

The rearrangement links TRBV27 to TRBJ2-7; the D gene is possibly TRBD2 (5 bases). V shed 5 bases and J shed 5 bases, with 22 bases lying between them. The CDR3 extends over 16 amino acids. CDR1 is MNHEY and CDR2 is SMNVEV in the germline V gene (reference sequence). DNA of the CDR3: TGTGCCAGCAGTCCGAGGACTGAATCGGGTCGCCACGAGCAGTACTTC. Translated: CASSPRTESGRHEQYF.

V usage is TRBV20-1 and J usage is TRBJ1-5; weak D call: TRBD1 (5 bases). Trimming removed 3 bases from V and 7 bases from J, with 22 bases in between. The CDR3 sequence is 16 residues long. CDR1 and CDR2 from the germline V gene are DFQATT and SNEGSKA (reference sequence). CDR3 region: CSARRRRRGVAQPQHF. The CDR3 DNA reads TGCAGTGCTAGGAGGCGTAGGAGGGGCGTCGCCCAGCCCCAGCATTTT.

The chain combines TRBV14 with TRBJ2-1; 8 bases fit TRBD2. The CDR3 has 14 amino acids. CDR1 and CDR2 (germline): SGHDN, FVKESK. The ends lost 7 bases at V and 2 bases at J; junction bases unmatched: 4. The CDR3, as DNA: TGTGCCAGCAAACGCGGGGGGCCCTACAATGAGCAGTTCTTC. Residues: CASKRGGPYNEQFF.

The rearrangement joins TRBV30 to TRBJ1-2; D gene unclear. V gave up 1 base and J gave up 10 bases, with 13 bases separating them. The CDR3 has 12 residues. CDR1 and CDR2 from the germline V gene are GTSNPN and SVGIG (reference sequence). The CDR3 protein is CAWSGGGNFYTF. The CDR3 nucleotides are TGTGCCTGGAGTGGAGGAGGCAACTTCTACACCTTC.

The chain is built from TRBV28 and TRBJ2-1; possible D gene TRBD1, 5 bases. The CDR3 consists of 13 residues. V was pared by 4 bases and J by 10 bases, with 14 bases between. CDR1 MDHEN and CDR2 SYDVKM come from the germline V gene. The CDR3 DNA is TGTGCCAGCAGTTCGCCGGACAACTACGAGCAGTTCTTC. This gives the protein CASSSPDNYEQFF.

The chain uses TRBV4-1 and TRBJ2-7; the D gene could be TRBD1 or TRBD2 (7 bases each). V shed 5 bases and J shed 6 bases, with 17 bases lying between them. The CDR3 loop spans 14 amino acids. Germline V gives CDR1 MGHRA, CDR2 YSYEKL. The CDR3 here is CASSFGGGDSEQYF. CDR3 nucleotide sequence: TGCGCCAGCAGCTTTGGGGGAGGGGACAGCGAGCAGTACTTC.

The rearrangement links TRBV5-5 to TRBJ1-2; 11 positions agree with TRBD1. Germline V gene lookup returns CDR1 SGHKS and CDR2 YYEKEE (reference sequence). The CDR3 is 15 amino acids. The V and J ends lost 2 bases and 8 bases, in that order; junction bases with no gene match: 8. CDR3 sequence: CASSLGQGASWGYTF. CDR3 DNA: TGTGCCAGCAGCTTAGGACAGGGGGCATCTTGGGGCTACACCTTC.

The DNA for the CDR3 is TGTGCCAGCAGCTCCGGACTAGCGGGGTACTACGAGCAGTACTTC. Its translation is CASSSGLAGYYEQYF. The V call is TRBV7-9, the J call TRBJ2-5; 12 bases match TRBD2. The tail of the sequence fits TRBJ2-7 better, so the J call may be wrong. The CDR3 contains 15 residues. Germline-derived CDR1 and CDR2 are SEHNR and FQNEAQ (reference sequence).